This TCR beta chain originates from a study of metastatic and nonmetastatic thyroid tumors. Many counts were recorded for this clone. From the PCR reads, TCRdb re-called clones with MiXCR. The repertoire includes under 20,000 clones, approximately 16% of them detected once, and about a fifth sits in the top ten. Germline CDR1 reads DFQATT; CDR2 reads SNEGSKA (reference sequence). The CDR3 spans 14 residues. The V segment lost 0 bases and the J segment 5 bases; nucleotides outside the gene matches: 7. No patient received treatment before thyroid surgery. Sequencing was performed on blood. The TCR comes from a male donor with papillary thyroid cancer or a benign thyroid nodule (not recorded which). Some clones in this sample may be carry-over from other donors' samples. J is TRBJ2-7 and V is TRBV20-1, with 7 positions matching TRBD2. The CDR3 loop reads CSARDVVAGDEQYF. For the CDR3, the DNA is TGCAGTGCTAGAGATGTGGTAGCGGGTGACGAGCAGTACTTC.